These 27 T cell receptor beta chains were sequenced from one sample in a study of naive CD8 T cells in extremely preterm neonates (dated by TCRdb to between 2016 and 2019). Term cord blood came from a few elective full-term cesarean deliveries at roughly 36-41 weeks of gestation, without labor or rupture of membranes. Receptors were amplified or captured by the immunoSEQ multiplex PCR assay. TCRdb mirrors the immuneACCESS table, restricted to in-frame sequences. Some clones are absent from its copies; in checked studies, under half trace to an unresolved V gene, and the reason for the others is unknown. This sample holds around 5,000 clones; 97% were observed only once. About 0.5% of the sample goes to the ten largest clones. Sequences were obtained from naive CD8+ T cells from cord blood. Receptors originate from a newborn in good health.

This sequence joins TRBV19 and TRBJ1-2; D remains unclear. Per germline, CDR1 LNHDA and CDR2 SQIVND (reference sequence). With 8 bases removed from V and 4 bases from J, the gap between germline ends came to 8 bases. The CDR3 length is 11 residues. CDR3 DNA sequence: TGTGCCAGTTCTCTTTTCTATGGCTACACCTTC. Translation gives CASSLFYGYTF.

V usage is TRBV6-6 and J usage is TRBJ2-2; TRBD2 agrees at 11 bases. Trimming took 5 bases from V and 7 from J; bases not matched to a gene: 6. The CDR3 covers 15 residues. Germline loops: CDR1 MNHNY, CDR2 SVGAGI (reference sequence). CDR3 nucleotides: TGTGCCAGCAGTGATAGCGGGGGGGCCATCGGGGAGCTGTTTTTT. Amino acids: CASSDSGGAIGELFF.

The rearrangement joins TRBV14 to TRBJ2-7; 9 bases map to TRBD2. V was pared by 0 bases and J by 2 bases, with 5 bases of the junction left unmatched. From germline, CDR1 is SGHDN and CDR2 FVKESK. The CDR3 loop spans 16 amino acids. The CDR3 loop is CASSQDASGIPYEQYF. CDR3 DNA sequence: TGTGCCAGCAGCCAAGACGCTAGCGGGATCCCCTACGAGCAGTACTTC.

V is TRBV4-2 and J is TRBJ2-7; a possible D gene is TRBD2 (6 bases). The germline V and J ends were trimmed by 1 base and 6 bases, with 10 bases remaining between them. Germline V gene sequence: CDR1 LGHNA, CDR2 YNFKEQ. CDR3 length: 13 amino acids. CDR3 sequence reads: CASSQAGDGEQYF. The DNA of the CDR3 is TGTGCCAGCAGCCAAGCGGGAGATGGCGAGCAGTACTTC.

J is TRBJ2-5 and V is TRBV5-1, with a tentative D call TRBD2 (5 bases). CDR1 and CDR2 from the germline V gene are SGHRS and YFSETQ. Trimming removed 0 bases from V and 5 bases from J, with 8 bases in between. The CDR3 length is 13 residues. The CDR3 reads CASSLALDETQYF. The CDR3 bases are TGCGCCAGCAGCTTGGCACTAGACGAGACCCAGTACTTC.

CDR3 region: CASSRADRKYEQYF. In nucleotides, the CDR3 is TGTGCCAGCAGCCGGGCGGACAGAAAATACGAGCAGTACTTC. The chain has TRBV28 and TRBJ2-7; tentative D call: TRBD1 (6 bases). V gave up 6 bases and J gave up 4 bases, with 16 bases separating them. Per germline, CDR1 MDHEN and CDR2 SYDVKM. This CDR3 has 14 amino acids.

The rearrangement links TRBV9 to TRBJ1-2; possible D gene TRBD1, 6 bases. The CDR3 sequence is 18 residues long. CDR1 is SGDLS, CDR2 YYNGEE, per germline. Trimming took 4 bases from V and 3 from J, leaving 25 bases between them. The CDR3 region is CASSPRGRGDSGDYGYTF. The CDR3 bases are TGTGCCAGCAGCCCCAGGGGTCGGGGGGACTCGGGGGACTATGGCTACACCTTC.

The chain employs TRBV11-2 and TRBJ1-2; TRBD1 aligns across 7 bases. Germline V gives CDR1 SGHAT, CDR2 FQNNGV. CDR3 size: 15 residues. V gave up 5 bases and J gave up 7 bases; unmatched junction bases: 13. The DNA of the CDR3 is TGTGCCAGCAGCGCTTACCAGACAGGGTTGGGTGGCTACACCTTC. This gives the protein CASSAYQTGLGGYTF.

CDR3 sequence reads: CASSPSSGGARDTQYF. CDR3 nucleotide sequence: TGCGCCAGCAGCCCAAGTAGCGGGGGGGCCCGGGATACGCAGTATTTT. The chain carries TRBV4-3 and TRBJ2-3; 11 bases map to TRBD2. The germline V gene encodes CDR1 LGHNA and CDR2 YSLEER. V shed 4 bases, J shed 6 bases, and the junction held 9 bases outside the gene matches. CDR3 length equals 16 residues.

V is TRBV9 and J is TRBJ2-7; TRBD2 aligns across 13 bases. The CDR3 covers 16 residues. V shed 0 bases and J 5 bases; nucleotides not matched to a gene: 5. From germline, CDR1 is SGDLS and CDR2 YYNGEE. The CDR3 nucleotides are TGTGCCAGCAGCGTAGCACTAGCGGGAGGGTCCCACGAGCAGTACTTC. Its protein is CASSVALAGGSHEQYF.

The chain joins TRBV2 to TRBJ2-7; TRBD1 matches at 9 bases. The CDR3 runs to 17 residues. V lost 4 bases, J lost 1 base, and 11 bases stayed unmatched. Germline values: CDR1 SNHLY, CDR2 FYNNEI. Written as DNA, the CDR3 is TGTGCCAGCAGTGGACGGACAGGGGTCTACCTTTCCTACGAGCAGTACTTC. Residues: CASSGRTGVYLSYEQYF. The whole variable domain, remainder taken from reference TRBV2 and TRBJ2-7, is EPEVTQTPSHQVTQMGQEVILRCVPISNHLYFYWYRQILGQKVEFLVSFYNNEISEKSEIFDDQFSVERPDGSNFTLKIRSTKLEDSAMYFCASSGRTGVYLSYEQYFGPGTRLTVT.

In its sample, this clone was seen once. The CDR3 region has the DNA TGTGCCAGCAGTCTATACCCTGGACACTTTAACACCGGGGAGCTGTTTTTT. Translation gives CASSLYPGHFNTGELFF. V usage is TRBV27 and J usage is TRBJ2-2, with a possible D match to TRBD1 (5 bases). The CDR3 spans 17 residues. Trimming pared 5 bases from V and 2 bases from J, leaving 18 bases between. Germline CDR1 MNHEY, CDR2 SMNVEV (reference sequence).

The chain joins TRBV29-1 to TRBJ2-1; D might be TRBD2 (7 bases). The germline V gene has CDR1 SQVTM and CDR2 ANQGSEA. The CDR3 length is 15 residues. Deletions cut 6 bases from V and 2 bases from J, with 17 bases between. The CDR3 DNA reads as TGCAGCGTGGCCCCGTGGGGGGGGCCCTACAATGAGCAGTTCTTC. This sequence encodes CSVAPWGGPYNEQFF.

The chain joins TRBV28 to TRBJ1-3; 10 bases map to TRBD1. The CDR3 extends over 18 amino acids. Germline CDR1 and CDR2: MDHEN and SYDVKM. The V and J ends lost 1 base and 0 bases, in that order; junction bases with no gene match: 6. DNA for the CDR3: TGTGCCAGCAGTTTATTATGGGACAGGGGCGACTCTGGAAACACCATATATTTT. Its protein product is CASSLLWDRGDSGNTIYF. The entire variable domain, with the rest obtained from reference TRBV28 and TRBJ1-3, is as follows: DVKVTQSSRYLVKRTGEKVFLECVQDMDHENMFWYRQDPGLGLRLIYFSYDVKMKEKGDIPEGYSVSREKKERFSLILESASTNQTSMYLCASSLLWDRGDSGNTIYFGEGSWLTVV.

The chain combines TRBV29-1 with TRBJ1-3; TRBD1 might be the D (5 bases). The ends were cut back, 7 bases at V and 4 bases at J, with 17 bases in the middle. The CDR3 is 14 amino acids. The germline V gene encodes CDR1 SQVTM and CDR2 ANQGSEA. The CDR3 sequence is CSAGDGGSGNTIYF. As DNA, the CDR3 is TGCAGCGCAGGAGACGGGGGGTCCGGAAACACCATATATTTT.

V gene TRBV14 combines with J gene TRBJ2-1, with D tentatively TRBD1 (8 bases). The germline V and J ends were trimmed by 5 bases and 15 bases, with 17 bases remaining between them. Per germline, CDR1 SGHDN and CDR2 FVKESK. This CDR3 has 12 residues. This CDR3 reads CASSSTGGAAFF. The CDR3 DNA reads as TGTGCCAGCAGCTCTACAGGGGGGGCAGCGTTCTTC.

The rearrangement joins TRBV9 to TRBJ2-5, with D perhaps TRBD2 (6 bases). The CDR3 contains 14 residues. Trimming left V 0 bases short and J 5 bases short, with 11 bases between. Germline V gene sequence: CDR1 SGDLS, CDR2 YYNGEE. CDR3 region: CASSVDGSGETQYF. The CDR3 bases are TGTGCCAGCAGCGTAGACGGGAGCGGGGAGACCCAGTACTTC.

The chain carries TRBV27 and TRBJ2-7; the match to TRBD1 covers 12 bases. CDR3 length: 14 residues. The V and J ends lost 3 bases and 5 bases, in that order; junction bases with no gene match: 2. Germline assignment: CDR1 MNHEY and CDR2 SMNVEV (reference sequence). In DNA, the CDR3 is TGTGCCAGCAGTTTTGGGACAGGGGGCAACGAGCAGTACTTC. As protein: CASSFGTGGNEQYF.

The rearrangement links TRBV11-2 to TRBJ2-7, with 7 bases matching TRBD2. Germline V gene lookup returns CDR1 SGHAT and CDR2 FQNNGV. The CDR3 covers 12 residues. The ends lost 4 bases at V and 7 bases at J; junction bases unmatched: 4. This chain's CDR3 is CASSSGGLEQYF. CDR3 in DNA: TGTGCCAGCAGCTCGGGGGGTTTGGAGCAGTACTTC. Based on the CDR3 plus reference TRBV11-2 and TRBJ2-7, the full variable domain is EAGVAQSPRYKIIEKRQSVAFWCNPISGHATLYWYQQILGQGPKLLIQFQNNGVVDDSQLPKDRFSAERLKGVDSTLKIQPAKLEDSAVYLCASSSGGLEQYFGPGTRLTVT.

This clone appeared a single time. The V call is TRBV7-2, the J call TRBJ2-1, with 10 bases aligning to TRBD2. CDR1 and CDR2 (germline): SGHTA, FQGNSA. V was pared by 0 bases and J by 4 bases, with 12 bases of the junction left unmatched. The CDR3 runs to 19 residues. The CDR3 DNA reads as TGTGCCAGCAGCTTAGCGATTGACAGATCGGGACTAGCGTACAATGAGCAGTTCTTC. It yields the protein CASSLAIDRSGLAYNEQFF.

The chain couples TRBV7-9 to TRBJ2-3; TRBD2 matches at 10 bases. J lost 3 bases, V lost 5 bases, and 5 bases had no gene match. The CDR3 runs to 15 residues. Germline-derived CDR1 and CDR2 are SEHNR and FQNEAQ (reference sequence). The CDR3 spells CASSTAGGRTDTQYF. The CDR3 DNA follows: TGTGCCAGCAGCACAGCGGGGGGGCGAACAGATACGCAGTATTTT.

This chain connects TRBV7-3 to TRBJ2-1; 11 bases are shared with TRBD2. J was trimmed by 12 bases and V by 9 bases; bases with no gene match: 10. Germline assignment: CDR1 SGHTA and CDR2 FQGTGA. The CDR3 runs 13 residues. This chain's CDR3 is CASRTSGRLGQFF. The CDR3 DNA follows: TGTGCCAGTCGGACTAGCGGGCGCCTCGGGCAGTTCTTC.

The rearrangement links TRBV10-2 to TRBJ2-7; TRBD2 agrees at 7 bases. The V segment lost 4 bases and the J segment 2 bases; nucleotides outside the gene matches: 11. The CDR3 extends over 16 amino acids. Germline-derived CDR1 and CDR2 are WSHSY and SAAADI. The CDR3 bases are TGCGCCAGCAGTGGGGGAGCGGGATATGGGACCTACGAGCAGTACTTC. It yields the protein CASSGGAGYGTYEQYF.

The genes are TRBV7-2 and TRBJ2-3; the D gene is possibly TRBD2 (5 bases). V lost 1 base and J lost 5, with 13 bases in between. CDR3 length: 15 amino acids. CDR1 is SGHTA, CDR2 FQGNSA, per germline. CDR3 residues: CASSLVVRALDTQYF. In DNA form, the CDR3 reads TGTGCCAGCAGCTTAGTAGTGAGGGCACTAGATACGCAGTATTTT.

This chain uses TRBV7-3 with TRBJ2-3; TRBD2 matches 7 bases. CDR3 length equals 14 residues. Germline CDR1 is SGHTA and CDR2 is FQGTGA. J lost 4 bases, V lost 2 bases, and 3 bases had no gene match. The CDR3 DNA reads TGTGCCAGCAGCTTAGCGGGAGAGCCAGATACGCAGTATTTT. Protein product: CASSLAGEPDTQYF.

V and J are TRBV29-1 and TRBJ2-3; possibly TRBD1 for D (5 bases). The CDR3 is 12 amino acids. V was shortened by 4 bases and J by 1 base, with 6 bases between the two germline ends. Germline CDR1 reads SQVTM; CDR2 reads ANQGSEA. Written as DNA, the CDR3 is TGCAGCGTTGTGGGGCGCACAGATACGCAGTATTTT. Amino acid sequence: CSVVGRTDTQYF.

V usage is TRBV9 and J usage is TRBJ2-3; D is possibly TRBD2 (6 bases). This CDR3 region has 16 residues. The V gene's germline CDR1 is SGDLS and CDR2 YYNGEE. Trimming took off 0 bases at V and 0 bases at J, with 11 bases between the two ends. The CDR3 sequence is CASSVEEGRSTDTQYF. CDR3 nucleotide sequence: TGTGCCAGCAGCGTAGAGGAGGGGCGCAGCACAGATACGCAGTATTTT.